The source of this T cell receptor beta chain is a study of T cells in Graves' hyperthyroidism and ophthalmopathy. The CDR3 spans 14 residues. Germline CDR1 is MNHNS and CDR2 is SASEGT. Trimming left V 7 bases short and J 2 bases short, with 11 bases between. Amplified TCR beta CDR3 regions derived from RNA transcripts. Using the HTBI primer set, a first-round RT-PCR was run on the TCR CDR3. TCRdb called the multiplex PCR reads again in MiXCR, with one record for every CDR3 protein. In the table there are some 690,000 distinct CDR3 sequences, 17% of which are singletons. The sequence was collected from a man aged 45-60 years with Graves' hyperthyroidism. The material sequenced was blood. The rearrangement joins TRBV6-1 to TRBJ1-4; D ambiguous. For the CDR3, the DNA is TGTGCCAGCACCTCCGACATGACTAATGAAAAACTGTTTTTT. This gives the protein CASTSDMTNEKLFF.